The 4 T cell receptor beta chains presented below share a single source sample, sequenced in a study of T-cell reconstitution after alpha-beta-depleted transplantation in children. TCRbeta library preparation incorporated unique molecular identifiers. Each CDR3 protein gets one entry after TCRdb re-called the PCR reads with MiXCR. The sample has around 960,000 distinct CDR3 sequences, about 29% seen once. The sample in question was PBMCs, mostly from graft donor cells, obtained 360 days after TCRalphabeta/CD19-depleted stem cell transplant. The origin of the receptors is a boy under three years old who had a stem cell transplant for SCID, so the T cells may come from the graft donor.

The V and J genes are TRBV20-1 and TRBJ1-1, with D possibly being TRBD1 (5 bases). Trimming took 0 bases from V and 2 from J, leaving 16 bases between them. From germline, CDR1 is DFQATT and CDR2 SNEGSKA (reference sequence). The CDR3 consists of 16 residues. The CDR3 DNA sequence: TGCAGTGCTAGAGATCCGGGCAGGGCGGTAAACACTGAAGCTTTCTTT. Translation gives CSARDPGRAVNTEAFF.

This clonotype appeared a few times. J is TRBJ1-4 and V is TRBV12-3 or TRBV12-4; TRBD1 might be the D (5 bases). V was pared by 3 bases and J by 8 bases, with 13 bases between. This CDR3 comprises 14 residues. The CDR3 bases are TGTGCCAGCAGTTTTCGAGGGGAAGGGGAAAAACTGTTTTTT. Its protein is CASSFRGEGEKLFF.

This clonotype was observed at least ten times. The V and J genes are TRBV4-3 and TRBJ1-2; no firm D call. Trimming removed 0 bases from V and 7 bases from J, with 6 bases in between. In germline, CDR1 is LGHNA, CDR2 YSLEER. The CDR3 consists of 12 residues. The CDR3 here is CASSQEGLGYTF. CDR3 DNA sequence: TGCGCCAGCAGCCAAGAGGGCCTTGGCTACACCTTC.

This clonotype was seen a single time. This sequence joins TRBV2 and TRBJ2-3; no clear D. Germline V gene data show CDR1 as SNHLY and CDR2 as FYNNEI. The CDR3 spans 14 residues. V was clipped by 7 bases and J by 5 bases, with 16 bases between them. CDR3 in DNA: TGTGCCAGCAAGTACAGCCTCCGTGGAGATACGCAGTATTTT. Protein: CASKYSLRGDTQYF.